This T cell receptor (beta chain) was documented in a study of blood T cell repertoires in COVID-19. On the study more broadly: Donors in the United States, Italy and Spain gave samples during acute or convalescent COVID-19. T cells, B-cell-depleted T cells, or PBMCs provided the cDNA or gDNA that served as material.

The authors' processing: The authors estimated nucleated cell counts from reference gene primer amplification. Profiling relied on immunoSEQ multiplex PCR, and the TCRdb table lists in-frame clones only, not all of them. V and J calls and clone size follow that table, whereas D and trimming were derived from the DNA. This table has under 150,000 clones, 70% to 90% appearing once. Trimming stripped 0 bases from V and 2 bases from J, with 13 bases between. This CDR3 has 16 residues. CDR1 is LNHNV, CDR2 YYDKDF, per germline (reference sequence). The chain links TRBV15 to TRBJ2-5, with D perhaps TRBD1 (6 bases). The receptor comes from a human donor in a cohort sampled during active COVID-19. The source material was peripheral blood. The CDR3 spells CATSRDKTGWQETQYF. The DNA for the CDR3 is TGTGCCACCAGCAGAGATAAAACAGGGTGGCAAGAGACCCAGTACTTC.